The 13 T cell receptor beta chains in this list originate from one sample, sequenced in a study of T cell repertoires in cytomegalovirus infection. These receptors have no identified antigens. Each CDR3 protein is one row after TCRdb ran MiXCR on the reads. The profile shows 830,000 or so distinct CDR3 sequences, 32% of them singletons. Specimen: cultured CD8+ T cells from PBMCs, collected from culture after CMV antigen stimulation. Receptor source: a human donor in good health (CMV status not recorded). Some clones in this sample may be carry-over from other donors' samples.

In its sample, this clonotype was seen a few times. The chain carries TRBV12-3 or TRBV12-4 and TRBJ1-2, with 7 bases identical to TRBD1. Unmatched junction bases numbered 4, after V lost 8 bases and J lost 4 bases. This CDR3 spans 12 amino acids. The CDR3 reads CASGTGVYGYTF. CDR3 sequence (DNA): TGTGCCAGCGGCACAGGGGTCTATGGCTACACCTTC.

V gene TRBV6-5 combines with J gene TRBJ1-2, with D unresolved. The CDR3 spans 13 residues. Deletions cut 5 bases from V and 2 bases from J, with 9 bases between. Germline CDR1 reads MNHEY; CDR2 reads SVGAGI. The CDR3 coding sequence is TGTGCCAGCAGTCCTCTGCGGAACTATGGCTACACCTTC. Its translation: CASSPLRNYGYTF.

To note about this clonotype: An end of the junction differs from the germline gene, which may be a read error. The chain carries TRBV4-1 and TRBJ2-2; D may be TRBD1 or TRBD2 (6 bases each). The CDR3 loop spans 15 amino acids. CDR1 is MGHRA, CDR2 YSYEKL, per germline. The CDR3 loop is CASINGGEDTGELFF. CDR3 coding DNA: TGTGCCAGCATAAACGGGGGCGAGGACACCGGGGAGCTGTTTTTT.

V gene TRBV20-1 combines with J gene TRBJ2-5; 10 bases line up with TRBD2. The CDR3 spans 17 residues. Trimming took 2 bases from V and 2 from J; bases not matched to a gene: 11. Looked up from germline, CDR1 is DFQATT and CDR2 is SNEGSKA (reference sequence). The CDR3: CSARKSPGLAVQETQYF. The CDR3 bases are TGCAGTGCTAGAAAATCCCCAGGACTAGCGGTGCAAGAGACCCAGTACTTC.

The chain recombines TRBV27 with TRBJ2-2; 8 bases agree with TRBD1. The CDR3 has 19 residues. Looked up from germline, CDR1 is MNHEY and CDR2 is SMNVEV (reference sequence). The V and J ends lost 4 bases and 3 bases, in that order; junction bases with no gene match: 16. CDR3 region: CASSYQGQANWFYTGELFF. DNA for the CDR3: TGTGCCAGCAGTTACCAGGGACAGGCGAATTGGTTTTACACCGGGGAGCTGTTTTTT.

This clonotype appeared a few times. V usage is TRBV9 and J usage is TRBJ1-2, with TRBD1 as a possible D gene (5 bases). Trimming removed 3 bases at V and 1 base at J, with 19 bases between. Per the germline V gene, CDR1 is SGDLS and CDR2 is YYNGEE. This CDR3 comprises 17 residues. CDR3 loop: CASSGPLSGGSNYGYTF. For the CDR3, the DNA is TGTGCCAGCAGCGGGCCCCTGTCGGGGGGAAGTAACTATGGCTACACCTTC.

There are a few counts of this clonotype. The chain links TRBV6-2 or TRBV6-3 to TRBJ2-7; D may be TRBD1 (7 bases). Germline V gene lookup returns CDR1 MNHEY and CDR2 SVGEGT. The CDR3 is 15 residues long. The V gene lost 0 bases and the J gene lost 5 bases, with 14 bases spanning the gap. The CDR3 region is CASSYSSQGEDEQYV. In DNA form, the CDR3 reads TGTGCCAGCAGTTACTCGAGCCAGGGGGAGGACGAGCAGTACGTC.

In the case of this clonotype: Being one base from a much bigger clone, this may be a read error. The rearrangement links TRBV7-2 to TRBJ2-1; unclear D gene. The length of the CDR3 is 14 residues. Per germline, CDR1 SGHTA and CDR2 FQGNSA. The CDR3 loop is CVSSFSGSYNEQFF. DNA of the CDR3: TGTGTCAGCAGCTTTTCGGGCTCCTACAATGAGCAGTTCTTC.

This clonotype was detected only a few times. This sequence joins TRBV7-9 and TRBJ1-1, with D tentatively TRBD1 (5 bases). This CDR3 comprises 14 residues. The V gene's germline CDR1 is SEHNR and CDR2 FQNEAQ (reference sequence). Trimming took off 1 base at V and 4 bases at J, with 10 bases between the two ends. In DNA form, the CDR3 reads TGTGCCAGCAGCTTAGAGGGGTCTGCCACTGAAGCTTTCTTT. Residues: CASSLEGSATEAFF.

This rearrangement joins TRBV27 to TRBJ2-3; D unclear. The CDR3 consists of 16 residues. V lost 1 base and J lost 2, with 13 bases in between. Germline V gene sequence: CDR1 MNHEY, CDR2 SMNVEV (reference sequence). For the CDR3, the DNA is TGTGCCAGCAGTTTATGGATAGGGCCCCCCACAGATACGCAGTATTTT. Translated: CASSLWIGPPTDTQYF.

This clonotype was counted a few times. The junction shows a germline mismatch at one end, possibly a read error. V usage is TRBV6-1 and J usage is TRBJ1-1; the match to TRBD1 covers 8 bases. CDR3 length equals 13 residues. Per germline, CDR1 MNHNS and CDR2 SASEGT. In DNA form, the CDR3 reads TGTGCCGGCAGTTGGGGGACAGGCACTGAAGCTTTCTTT. It is translated as CAGSWGTGTEAFF.

This clonotype came up a few times. The chain links TRBV6-5 to TRBJ1-3; TRBD1 is a possible D gene (6 bases). This CDR3 comprises 15 residues. Deletions cut 6 bases from V and 0 bases from J, with 12 bases between. Germline V gene data show CDR1 as MNHEY and CDR2 as SVGAGI. CDR3 residues: CASSATGASGNTIYF. The CDR3 bases are TGTGCCAGCAGCGCGACAGGCGCCTCTGGAAACACCATATATTTT.

The sample holds a few counts of this clonotype. In DNA, the CDR3 is TGTGCCAGCAGATTTACAGGGTACGAGCAGTACTTC. This translates into CASRFTGYEQYF. The chain carries TRBV7-9 and TRBJ2-7; possible D gene TRBD1, 6 bases. The length of the CDR3 is 12 residues. V dropped 6 bases and J dropped 4 bases, with 10 bases sitting between them. The germline V gene has CDR1 SEHNR and CDR2 FQNEAQ (reference sequence). The full variable domain, completed using reference TRBV7-9 and TRBJ2-7, is DTGVSQNPRHKITKRGQNVTFRCDPISEHNRLYWYRQTLGQGPEFLTYFQNEAQLEKSRLLSDRFSAERPKGSFSTLEIQRTEQGDSAMYLCASRFTGYEQYFGPGTRLTVT.